This T cell receptor beta chain was captured in a study of blood T cell repertoires in COVID-19. Across the whole study: Acute-phase and convalescent COVID-19 samples originated in the United States, Italy and Spain. Nucleic acid was either cDNA or gDNA, and it came from T cells, B-cell-depleted T cells, or PBMCs.

Seattle's enrolled individuals joined amid active infection and were then monitored longitudinally. In the source study's methods: Estimation of nucleated cell counts relied on the amplification of reference gene primers. Clones were sequenced by immunoSEQ multiplex PCR, and TCRdb holds only the in-frame ones, with some missing. The DNA was the basis for D and trimming; V, J and clone size are from that table. The data hold around 480,000 clones, with around 89% observed a single time. This receptor was obtained from a woman aged 45-65 years with COVID-19, enrolled during active disease. Specimen: peripheral blood.

The CDR3 nucleotides read TGTGCCAGCAGCCGAGGGGGAATCTCCTACGAGCAGTACTTC. Residues: CASSRGGISYEQYF. The V call is TRBV3-1 (or the pseudogene TRBV3-2), the J call TRBJ2-7, with D possibly being TRBD1 (6 bases). The germline V and J ends were trimmed by 4 bases and 0 bases, with 10 bases remaining between them. The germline V gene has CDR1 LGHDT and CDR2 YNNKEL (reference sequence). The CDR3 extends over 14 amino acids.